This entry features one T cell receptor beta chain sequence. Antigen specificity is unknown. Constant-region reverse primers amplified full-length variable regions, followed by semi-nested Nested Universal Primer A PCR. TCRdb reanalysed the 5' RACE reads using MiXCR and keeps one entry per CDR3 protein. The sample lists about 64,000 distinct CDR3 sequences; about 20% were seen once. Memory CD4+ cells were defined as CD4+CD45RO+CD25-. Overall study results and limits: Greatest tumor Treg TCR overlap was with tumor naive CD4+ cells. Tumor memory CD4+ T cell TCR gene usage was found to cluster with blood and lymph node memory CD4+ cells and with lymph node naive CD4+ cells.

The CDR3 loop spans 14 amino acids. Germline-derived CDR1 and CDR2 are SGHRS and YFSETQ. The V gene lost 0 bases and the J gene lost 4 bases, with 10 bases spanning the gap. Sequencing was carried out using memory CD4+ T cells sorted from a lymph node. Sample subset: memory CD4+ T cells, CD4+CD45RO+CD25-. The chain has TRBV5-1 and TRBJ1-1; D perhaps matches TRBD1 (6 bases). This receptor was identified in a female donor with breast cancer. The CDR3 here is CASSLGSRGTEAFF. The CDR3 DNA follows: TGCGCCAGCAGCTTGGGTAGCAGGGGCACTGAAGCTTTCTTT.